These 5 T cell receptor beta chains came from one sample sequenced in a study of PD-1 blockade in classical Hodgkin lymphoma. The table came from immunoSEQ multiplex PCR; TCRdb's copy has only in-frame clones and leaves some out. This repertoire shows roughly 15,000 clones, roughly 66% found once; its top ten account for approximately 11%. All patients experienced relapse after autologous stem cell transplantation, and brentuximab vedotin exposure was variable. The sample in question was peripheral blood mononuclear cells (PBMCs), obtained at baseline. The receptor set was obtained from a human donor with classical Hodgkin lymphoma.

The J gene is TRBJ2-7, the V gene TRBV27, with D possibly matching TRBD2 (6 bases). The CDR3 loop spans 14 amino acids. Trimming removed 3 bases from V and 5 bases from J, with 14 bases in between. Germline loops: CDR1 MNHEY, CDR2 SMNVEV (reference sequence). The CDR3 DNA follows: TGTGCCAGCAGTTTTGGGCTAGCGCTCGACGAGCAGTACTTC. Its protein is CASSFGLALDEQYF.

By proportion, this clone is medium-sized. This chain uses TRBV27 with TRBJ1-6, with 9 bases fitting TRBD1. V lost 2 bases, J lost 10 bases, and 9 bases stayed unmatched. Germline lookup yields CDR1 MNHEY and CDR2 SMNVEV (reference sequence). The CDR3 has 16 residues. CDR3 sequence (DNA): TGTGCCAGCAGTTTACGACAGGGGGGAGAAGGCTCACCCCTCCACTTT. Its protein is CASSLRQGGEGSPLHF.

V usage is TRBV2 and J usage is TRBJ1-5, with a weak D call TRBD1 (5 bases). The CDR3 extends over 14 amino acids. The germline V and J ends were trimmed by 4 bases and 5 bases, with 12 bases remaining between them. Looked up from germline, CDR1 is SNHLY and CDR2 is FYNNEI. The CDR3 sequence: CASSGGNRDQPQHF. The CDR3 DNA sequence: TGTGCCAGCAGTGGGGGGAATCGTGATCAGCCCCAGCATTTT.

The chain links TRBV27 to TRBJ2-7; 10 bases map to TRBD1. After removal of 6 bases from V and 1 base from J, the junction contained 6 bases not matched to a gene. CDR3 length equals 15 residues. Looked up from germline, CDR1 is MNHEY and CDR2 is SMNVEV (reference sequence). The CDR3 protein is CASSTRTGGSYEQYF. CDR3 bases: TGTGCCAGCAGCACACGGACAGGGGGTTCCTACGAGCAGTACTTC.

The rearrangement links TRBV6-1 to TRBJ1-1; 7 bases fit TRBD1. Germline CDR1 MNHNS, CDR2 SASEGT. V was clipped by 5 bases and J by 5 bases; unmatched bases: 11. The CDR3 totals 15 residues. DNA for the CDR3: TGTGCCAGCAGTTCCGAAGGGGGCCGGGGGACTGAAGCTTTCTTT. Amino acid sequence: CASSSEGGRGTEAFF.